These 5 T cell receptor beta chains share one sample of origin, sequenced in a study of T cell repertoires and HLA-DP antigens. These TCRs' antigens remain unknown. Profiled with immunoSEQ multiplex PCR; TCRdb holds only in-frame clones, not every one. The profile shows 65,000 to 90,000 clones, around 80% of them singletons. Sequencing was performed on CD4+ T cells from PBMCs. The receptors shown here come from a man in his sixties in good health and CMV-seronegative.

V gene TRBV7-2 combines with J gene TRBJ2-5; TRBD2 is a possible D gene (6 bases). The V and J ends lost 5 bases and 7 bases respectively, with 17 bases between them. The CDR3 length is 14 residues. CDR1 is SGHTA and CDR2 is FQGNSA in the germline V gene. The CDR3 is CASSARGVVMTQYF. Written as DNA, the CDR3 is TGTGCCAGCAGCGCGCGGGGAGTGGTAATGACCCAGTACTTC.

The chain recombines TRBV2 with TRBJ2-2, with 7 bases lining up with TRBD2. The V gene end was trimmed by 5 bases and the J gene end by 3 bases; junction bases not matched to a gene: 0. Germline CDR1 reads SNHLY; CDR2 reads FYNNEI. This CDR3 has 13 amino acids. In DNA, the CDR3 is TGTGCCAGCAGTCTAGCGGACACCGGGGAGCTGTTTTTT. This codes for CASSLADTGELFF.

This clone is a singleton in its sample. The gene calls are TRBV28 and TRBJ1-5, with D possibly matching TRBD1 (5 bases). V was trimmed by 9 bases and J by 2 bases, leaving 14 bases between them. The CDR3 spans 14 residues. CDR1 MDHEN and CDR2 SYDVKM come from the germline V gene. The CDR3 sequence is CASLQVVGNQPQHF. In nucleotides, the CDR3 is TGTGCCAGTCTACAGGTTGTAGGCAATCAGCCCCAGCATTTT.

The chain combines TRBV7-8 with TRBJ1-1; no reliable D call. This CDR3 comprises 16 residues. The germline CDR1 and CDR2 sequences are SGHVS and FQNEAQ. V lost 1 base to trimming and J lost 4 bases, with 16 bases between them. This CDR3 is CASSLVIADGTTEAFF. The CDR3 DNA reads TGTGCCAGCAGCTTAGTAATCGCCGACGGTACCACTGAAGCTTTCTTT.

This rearrangement joins TRBV7-6 to TRBJ2-1; 9 nucleotides match TRBD2. V shed 0 bases, J shed 5 bases, and the junction held 5 bases outside the gene matches. The CDR3 runs 16 residues. The germline V gene encodes CDR1 SGHVS and CDR2 FNYEAQ. The CDR3 loop reads CASSLAGGGGHNEQFF. The CDR3 DNA reads TGTGCCAGCAGCTTAGCTGGCGGGGGGGGTCACAATGAGCAGTTCTTC.